Listed below are T cell receptor beta chains from one sample, sequenced in a study of blood T cell repertoires in COVID-19. Sequencing used immunoSEQ multiplex PCR; TCRdb keeps in-frame clones, though not all of them. The repertoire holds about 49,000 clones, with around 68% as singletons. The sample was peripheral blood. The receptors originated from a woman between 65 and 79 years old with acute or convalescent COVID-19. Each CDR3 is given without its conserved first and last residue. Clone sizes are given selectively: once, few, many, or a class where the clone is expanded.

clone size,V gene,J gene,CDR3 protein
.,TRBV9,TRBJ2-2,ASSALGRGFGTGELF
few,TRBV19,TRBJ1-5,ASNIDRADGNQPQH
.,TRBV27,TRBJ2-7,ASSLTQGAYEQY
.,TRBV7-8,TRBJ2-7,ASSFLTVGTGVWAQY
once,TRBV28,TRBJ1-2,ASSVSAGNYGYT
.,TRBV5-1,TRBJ1-3,ASSWGDSSGNTIY
.,TRBV18,TRBJ2-1,ASSLGVTSGLYDEQF
.,TRBV11-2,TRBJ2-3,ASSLDQWIGGDSTDTQY
.,TRBV4-1,TRBJ1-3,ASSPHAGDREKRNTIY
.,TRBV11-2,TRBJ1-2,ASSFGVDGYT
.,TRBV2,TRBJ2-7,ASRGRWRSSYEQY
.,TRBV5-4,TRBJ2-7,ASRIAGVSYEQY
.,TRBV6-5,TRBJ1-1,ASSYDSNTEAF
.,TRBV7-9,TRBJ2-5,ASSSGGTGRGETQY
.,TRBV11-3,TRBJ1-1,ASSLGLPGAEAF
.,TRBV9,TRBJ1-1,ASSPGRIGDEAF
.,TRBV27,TRBJ1-4,ASSRDRGQSGNEKLF
.,TRBV7-9,TRBJ2-7,ASSLGREWFSEQY
.,TRBV4-1,TRBJ2-1,ASSQEGTEYNERF
.,TRBV5-4,TRBJ2-5,ASSHGTLQETQY
.,TRBV28,TRBJ2-7,ASSVGSSYEQY
.,TRBV19,TRBJ2-7,ASAGSSYEQY
.,TRBV6-2/TRBV6-3,TRBJ1-1,ASSYLAGQGNTEAF
.,TRBV2,TRBJ1-1,ASSNLQGNTEAF
.,TRBV3-1/TRBV3-2,TRBJ2-1,ASSPLSGSGYEQF
.,TRBV11-2,TRBJ2-7,ASSEDIGPYEQY
.,TRBV7-2,TRBJ1-4,ASSLRDRAFPREKLF
few,TRBV6-5,TRBJ2-7,ASSLGTDWDEQY
.,TRBV19,TRBJ2-5,ASTPTAGSGGETQY
.,TRBV15,TRBJ1-5,ATSRDPPGNQPQH
.,TRBV5-4,TRBJ2-3,ASSGGTRPSGNTQY
.,TRBV5-1,TRBJ2-7,ASSSGTASTYEQY
.,TRBV28,TRBJ1-4,ASRQGIGEKLF
.,TRBV10-3,TRBJ2-1,AIRANREYNEQF
.,TRBV6-5,TRBJ1-1,ASSSDRGDSKAF
.,TRBV19,TRBJ2-2,ASSNPRDRGNGELF
.,TRBV6-5,TRBJ2-5,ASRGTSGGTETQY
few,TRBV7-9,TRBJ1-6,ASSPAGYNSPLH
.,TRBV2,TRBJ2-7,ASSESMGLSSYEQY
.,TRBV15,TRBJ2-5,ATSRDPSSQETQY
few,TRBV6-1,TRBJ2-7,ASSETGEFYEQY
.,TRBV18,TRBJ2-1,ASSPGIAGGGEQF
.,TRBV28,TRBJ1-2,ASSSPYPDSLDT
.,TRBV2,TRBJ2-3,ASNLDRGEEDTQY
.,TRBV4-3,TRBJ2-3,ASSQNPTRTDTQY
.,TRBV18,TRBJ2-5,ASSPGAGYQETQY
.,TRBV11-3,TRBJ2-2,ASRSGLNTGELF
.,TRBV7-9,TRBJ2-3,ASSGTSGGDTQY
.,TRBV28,TRBJ1-3,ASSLLTRLTRAGSGNTIY
few,TRBV6-4,TRBJ2-3,ASSATGGTDTQY
.,TRBV6-5,TRBJ2-7,ASRETDSYEQY
.,TRBV7-9,TRBJ2-1,ASSPTSGRRYNEQF
.,TRBV10-2,TRBJ2-2,ASSDGYGELF
.,TRBV19,TRBJ2-1,ASDKNNEQF